This TCR beta chain was recovered during a study of blood T cell repertoires in COVID-19. Study background: Spain, Italy and the United States supplied samples that represented acute and convalescent COVID-19. The analysed material was cDNA or gDNA that came from T cells, B-cell-depleted T cells, or PBMCs.

Profiled with immunoSEQ multiplex PCR; TCRdb holds only in-frame clones, not every one. The sample lists about 140,000 clones; approximately 88% were seen once. The trim removed 3 bases at V and 8 bases at J, leaving 7 bases unmatched. The CDR3 runs 15 residues. Germline values: CDR1 KGHSH, CDR2 LQKENI. Sequenced: peripheral blood. This sequence joins TRBV18 and TRBJ1-2; 12 bases are shared with TRBD1. The TCR was taken from a man between 60 and 70 years old with active or convalescent COVID-19. The CDR3 sequence: CASSPPGQGARGYTF. CDR3 bases: TGTGCCAGCTCACCCCCGGGACAGGGGGCCCGAGGCTACACCTTC.